The TCR beta chain under discussion was sequenced for a study of shared clonotypes between healthy human individuals (dated by TCRdb to about 2020). Regarding the study in general: A few men and a couple of women, aged 18 to 49 years, made up the cohort. For each donor, CD4 naive and CD4 memory were each given three plates, CD8 naive was given two plates, and CD8 memory was given one plate. The study deeply sequenced blood TCR repertoires of five healthy adults to estimate repertoire size and the extent of clonotype sharing between individuals. To increase sequencing depth and limit assay-specific biases, TCR repertoire library preparation and sequencing were carried out by different laboratories using diverse techniques. Per donor, leukapheresis produced somewhere between about 0.94 and 9 billion PBMCs.

The donors were healthy, HIV-negative adults with no recently reported acute infections or vaccinations. Every donor was a Caucasian adult living in Nashville, Tennessee, USA. CD4+ T cells were enriched by magnetic negative selection; naive cells were then positively selected on CD45RA, and the negative fraction formed the memory subset. After blood collection by leukapheresis, PBMCs were isolated using Ficoll-Histopaque density gradient centrifugation and then cryopreserved in the vapor phase of liquid nitrogen. Purity and quantity of every magnetically sorted T cell population were checked by analytical flow cytometry. From each sorted fraction, genomic DNA was isolated and quantified by UV absorbance on a Nanodrop 2000c. Of note for this clone: Its specific antigen is unknown. No much larger clone exists at a distance of one base, and base qualities are not known.

The paper's findings and limits, for the study overall: Even with the large sequencing depth, rarefaction of the sorted-subset datasets indicated that sequencing was incomplete. Pairwise subsampling indicated that sequencing depth was expected to affect the degree of clonotype sharing among donors. When a handful of donors were compared, the shared fraction of clonotypes was around 4.6% for naive CD4, roughly 3.3% for naive CD8, 2.3% for memory CD4, and 0.3% to 0.5% for memory CD8. Larger estimated clonotype richness was generally found for naive subsets than for memory subsets. Sampling was restricted to blood, and TCR repertoires in tissue are likely to differ from TCR repertoires in blood. Compared with non-shared clonotypes, the clonotypes found in all four sorted-subset donors had higher generation probabilities. The small number of donors limited the genetic and exposure-history diversity represented.

Using the deep immunoSEQ assay, multiplex PCR amplified TCR CDR3 regions from genomic DNA. Extracted genomic DNA from each cell subset was distributed evenly across all wells of several immunoSEQ 96-well plates, and each plate was treated as a replicate. For sorted subsets, each replicate PCR was loaded with approximately 200 ng genomic DNA, equivalent to about 30,000 T cell genomes. Purified libraries were measured with a Qubit 3.0 fluorometer, size-checked on a Bioanalyzer 2100, and measured again with the KAPA Library Quantification kit. Every immunoSEQ 96-well plate was sequenced on a dedicated single-read 150-cycle Illumina NextSeq 550 flow cell. Per the source publication's procedure: Because only junctional sequences without quality scores were contained in the immunoSEQ output, filtering matching that applied to full-length reads could not be performed. Sequences were annotated with PyIR, a Python wrapper for IgBLAST v1.9, and V/J genes and CDR3 were assigned using IMGT germline references. Reads were filtered out if the reads had weak V/J assignments (E-value above 1e-6), no CDR3, stop codons, out-of-frame junctions, or ambiguous translated residues. A V3J clonotype was defined by an identical inferred V gene, J gene, and CDR3 amino acid sequence. Percentage overlap between repertoires was computed as shared unique clonotypes divided by the size of the smaller repertoire. Richness of each repertoire was evaluated using RTK rarefaction, the Chao1 estimator, and Recon v2.1 estimates of unobserved clonotypes. OLGA was used to compute generation probabilities for all TCRbeta clonotypes that the gDNA method yielded from a handful of donors. Held by TCRdb, this immuneACCESS table contains in-frame sequences only and omits some clones. Under half of the omission traces to an unresolved V gene where checked; the cause of the rest is unknown. D and trimming were read from the DNA, whereas the V and J calls and clone size are those reported in that table. The sample table shows 2 million to 2.5 million clones, and 90% to 97% are seen once. Of the sample, roughly 0.13% falls within the top ten clones.

The CDR3 measures 14 amino acids from cysteine to phenylalanine. The only DNA kept is the CDR3, 42 bases in frame from the first base. The germline V gene (reference sequence) provides CDR1 MNHEY and CDR2 SMNVEV. Trimming costs V 4 bases and J 9 bases, and their ends lie 16 bases apart. The sequenced sample was naive CD4+ T cells sorted from blood. Sample cell subset or site, as interpreted from the label and publication: CD45RA+ positively selected. This sequence uses TRBV27 and TRBJ1-3, with no confidently assigned D gene. This TCR came from a man aged 18-30 years in good health. The CDR3 region: CASSSSPPAGTIYF. In nucleotide form, the sequence is TGTGCCAGCAGTTCCTCCCCCCCGGCGGGCACCATATATTTT.